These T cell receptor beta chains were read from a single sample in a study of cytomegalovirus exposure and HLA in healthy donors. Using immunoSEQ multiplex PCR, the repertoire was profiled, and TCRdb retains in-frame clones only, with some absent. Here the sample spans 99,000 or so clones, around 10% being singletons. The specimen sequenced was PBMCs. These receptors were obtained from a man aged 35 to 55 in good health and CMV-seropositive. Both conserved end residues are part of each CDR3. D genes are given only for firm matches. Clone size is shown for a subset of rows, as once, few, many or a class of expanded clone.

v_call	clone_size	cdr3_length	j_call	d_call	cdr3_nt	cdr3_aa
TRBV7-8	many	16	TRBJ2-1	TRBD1	TGTGCCAGCAGTTCAGGTCGACAGGGGACATACAATGAGCAGTTCTTC	CASSSGRQGTYNEQFF
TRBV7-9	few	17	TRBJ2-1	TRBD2	TGTGCCAGCAGCCCGCGCAATCCAACGGGGGGTAGGAATGAGCAGTTCTTC	CASSPRNPTGGRNEQFF
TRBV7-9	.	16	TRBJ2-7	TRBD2	TGTGCCAGCAGCTCATCTAGCGGGAGAGAGATTTACGAGCAGTACTTC	CASSSSSGREIYEQYF
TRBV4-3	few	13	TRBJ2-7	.	TGCGCCAGCAGCCAAGCTACTAGCTACGAGCAGTACTTC	CASSQATSYEQYF
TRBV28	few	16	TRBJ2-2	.	TGTGCCAGCAGACCACCGGGACTGGGCCTCACCGGGGAGCTGTTTTTT	CASRPPGLGLTGELFF
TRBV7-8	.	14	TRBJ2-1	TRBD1	TGTGCCAGCAGCTTCAGGACAGGGTACAATGAGCAGTTCTTC	CASSFRTGYNEQFF
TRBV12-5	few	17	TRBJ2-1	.	TGTGCTAGTGGTTTGGTATGGGGTAGCGGAGGGGACAATGAGCAGTTCTTC	CASGLVWGSGGDNEQFF
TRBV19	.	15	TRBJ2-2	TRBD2	TGTGCCAGTAAGGTTAGCGGGCCGAACACCGGGGAGCTGTTTTTT	CASKVSGPNTGELFF
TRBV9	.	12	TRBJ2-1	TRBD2	TGTGCCAGCAGCGCCCTAGCGGGGGAGCAGTTCTTC	CASSALAGEQFF
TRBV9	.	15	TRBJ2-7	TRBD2	TGTGCCAGCAGCGTAGGGCTGGGACTAGCGAACGAGCAGTACTTC	CASSVGLGLANEQYF
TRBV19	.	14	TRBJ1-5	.	TGTGCCAGTCACGGACTAAATAGCAATCAGCCCCAGCATTTT	CASHGLNSNQPQHF
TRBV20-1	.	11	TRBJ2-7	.	TGCAGTGCACAAACAGGGCCCGAGCAGTACTTC	CSAQTGPEQYF
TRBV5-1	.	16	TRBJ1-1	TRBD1	TGCGCCAGCAGCACACAGGGGACAGGGGGCGGCACTGAAGCTTTCTTT	CASSTQGTGGGTEAFF
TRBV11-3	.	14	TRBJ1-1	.	TGTGCCAGCAGCTTAGACCAGGGCCGAGCTGAAGCTTTCTTT	CASSLDQGRAEAFF
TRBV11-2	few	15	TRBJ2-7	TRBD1	TGTGCCAGCTCTCCGGGACAGGGCTCCTCCTACGAGCAGTACTTC	CASSPGQGSSYEQYF
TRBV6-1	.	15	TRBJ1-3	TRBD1	TGTGCCAGCAGTGAAGCGCGGGACAGCAGGGACACCATATATTTT	CASSEARDSRDTIYF
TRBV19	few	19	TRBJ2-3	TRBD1	TGTGCCAGTAGTCCCGGGACAGGCAAGTTTCTTTCTAGCACAGATACGCAGTATTTT	CASSPGTGKFLSSTDTQYF
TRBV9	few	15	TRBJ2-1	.	TGTGCCAGCAGCGTAGTTGCGGGGCCTTACAATGAGCAGTTCTTC	CASSVVAGPYNEQFF
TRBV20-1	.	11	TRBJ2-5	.	TGCAGTGCTAGCCGCCAAGAGACCCAGTACTTC	CSASRQETQYF
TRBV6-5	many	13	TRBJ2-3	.	TGTGCCAGCAGTTCCGCTAGCGTCGGTACGCAGTATTTT	CASSSASVGTQYF
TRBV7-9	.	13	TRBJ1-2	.	TGTGCCAGCAGCTTACATACCCAGGGAGGCTACACCTTC	CASSLHTQGGYTF
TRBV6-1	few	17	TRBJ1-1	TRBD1	TGTGCCAGCAGTGGGGACCCGGGACAGGGAAGTTCCACTGAAGCTTTCTTT	CASSGDPGQGSSTEAFF
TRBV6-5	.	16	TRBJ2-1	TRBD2	TGTGCCAGCAGTTGGATTCTAGCGGGAGGTTACAATGAGCAGTTCTTC	CASSWILAGGYNEQFF
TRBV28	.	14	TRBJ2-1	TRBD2	TGTGCCAGCAGTGCCTCTGGCGGGAGCAATGAGCAGTTCTTC	CASSASGGSNEQFF
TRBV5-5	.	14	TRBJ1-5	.	TGTGCCAGCAGCGTCGGGTCCGCGGGGCAGCCCCAGCATTTT	CASSVGSAGQPQHF
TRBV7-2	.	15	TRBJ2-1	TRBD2	TGTGCCAGCAGCTTATCTAGCGGTGTCTACAATGAGCAGTTCTTC	CASSLSSGVYNEQFF